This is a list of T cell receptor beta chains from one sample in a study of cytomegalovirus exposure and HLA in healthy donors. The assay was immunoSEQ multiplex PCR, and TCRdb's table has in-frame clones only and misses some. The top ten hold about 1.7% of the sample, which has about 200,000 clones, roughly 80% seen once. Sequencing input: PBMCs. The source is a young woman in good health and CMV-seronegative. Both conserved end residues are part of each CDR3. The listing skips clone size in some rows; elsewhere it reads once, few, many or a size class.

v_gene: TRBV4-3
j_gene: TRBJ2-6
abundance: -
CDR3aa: CASSQGDGGGANVLTF

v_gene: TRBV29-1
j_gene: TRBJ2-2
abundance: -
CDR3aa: CSGSPGGADTGELFF

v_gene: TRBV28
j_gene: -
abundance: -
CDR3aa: CASSSGTSGSLLSYEQYF

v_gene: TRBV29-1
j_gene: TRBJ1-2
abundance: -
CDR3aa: CSGGTGGTQGYTF

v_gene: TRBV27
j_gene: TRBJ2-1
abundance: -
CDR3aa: CASSLGRTYNEQFF

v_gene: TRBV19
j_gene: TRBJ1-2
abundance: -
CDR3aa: CASSTDGLRGYTF

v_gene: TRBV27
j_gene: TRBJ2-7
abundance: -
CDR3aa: CASSSTVSYEQYF

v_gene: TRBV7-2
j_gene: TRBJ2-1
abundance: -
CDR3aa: CASSYGPGVGEQFF

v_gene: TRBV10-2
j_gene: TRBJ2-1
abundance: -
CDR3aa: CASRDYLSYNEQFF

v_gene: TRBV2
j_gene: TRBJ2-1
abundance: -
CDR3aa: CASSGQAGGAQFF

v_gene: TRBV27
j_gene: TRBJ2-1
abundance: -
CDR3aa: CASSVGLAIYNEQFF

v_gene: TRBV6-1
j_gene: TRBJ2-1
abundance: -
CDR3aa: CASRYFDGDNEQFF

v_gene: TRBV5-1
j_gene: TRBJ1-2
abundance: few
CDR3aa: CASSLGGPVGGGYTF

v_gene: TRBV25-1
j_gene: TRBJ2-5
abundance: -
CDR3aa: CASARGGQETQYF

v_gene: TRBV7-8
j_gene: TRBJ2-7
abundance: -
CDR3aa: CASSEGPPGTSVYEQYF

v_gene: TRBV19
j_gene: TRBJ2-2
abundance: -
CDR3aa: CASSTLWQGETGELFF

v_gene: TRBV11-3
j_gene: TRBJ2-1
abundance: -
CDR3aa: CASSAVLAGNNEQFF

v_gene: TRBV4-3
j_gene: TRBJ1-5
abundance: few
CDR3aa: CASSQDHGGHQPQHF

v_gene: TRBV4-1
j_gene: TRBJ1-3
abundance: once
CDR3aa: CASSQDGDRRSGNTIYF

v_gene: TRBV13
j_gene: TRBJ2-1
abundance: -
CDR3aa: CASSLGGQWGEQFF

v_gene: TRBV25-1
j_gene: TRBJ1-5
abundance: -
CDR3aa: CASVSRDRGYQPQHF

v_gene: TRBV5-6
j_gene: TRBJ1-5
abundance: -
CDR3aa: CASSTGGFAGIQPQHF

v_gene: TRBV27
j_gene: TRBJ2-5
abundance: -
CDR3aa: CASSSALAGAETQYF

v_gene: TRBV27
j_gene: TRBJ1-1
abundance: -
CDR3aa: CASRVTGLNTEAFF

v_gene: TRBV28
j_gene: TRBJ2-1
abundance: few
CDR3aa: CASSHPVRVSYNEQFF